Listed below are T cell receptor beta chains from one sample, sequenced in a study of beta chain features in type 1 diabetes. TCRdb's copy holds only in-frame clones and misses some; the assay was immunoSEQ multiplex PCR. The table shows some 150,000 clones, with roughly 7.2% occurring only once. The source material was central memory CD4+ T cells from blood. The source of these receptors is a woman aged 25 to 39 in good health. Both conserved end residues are part of each CDR3. D genes are given only for firm matches. Clone size is given for some rows only: seen once, a few or many times, or a class if the clone is expanded.

TRBV7-9,NA,NA,TRBJ1-1,TGTGCCAGCAGCTTCAGGCGGGACACTGAAGCTTTCTTT,CASSFRRDTEAFF
TRBV6-1,few,TRBD2,TRBJ2-1,TGTGCCAGCAGACGTACTAGCGGGGGATACAATGAGCAGTTCTTC,CASRRTSGGYNEQFF
TRBV5-1,many,NA,TRBJ2-6,TGCGCCAGCAGCTCAACAACGACAGGCGTTTCTGCCAACGTCCTGACTTTC,CASSSTTTGVSANVLTF
TRBV7-3,few,NA,TRBJ2-2,TGTGCCAGCAGAGAGGGGGTCACCGGGGAGCTGTTTTTT,CASREGVTGELFF
TRBV5-1,few,NA,TRBJ2-3,TGCGCCAGCAGCTTGGGTTTAGCGCTGAGCACAGATACGCAGTATTTT,CASSLGLALSTDTQYF
TRBV30,many,NA,TRBJ1-1,TGTGCCTGGAGTGGGGGGCCCCACACTGAAGCTTTCTTT,CAWSGGPHTEAFF
TRBV2,once,NA,TRBJ2-5,TGTGCCAGCCAACAGGAAGGTTTGTACCAAGAGACCCAGTACTTC,CASQQEGLYQETQYF
TRBV2,few,TRBD1,TRBJ1-2,TGTGCCAGCAGAGAGGTCCAGGGGGACTATGGCTACACCTTC,CASREVQGDYGYTF
TRBV14,few,NA,TRBJ2-7,TGTGCCAGCAGCCAAGGAGGTACGAGGCAGTACTTC,CASSQGGTRQYF
TRBV12-5,many,TRBD1,TRBJ2-7,TGTGCTAGCCCCGGGACAGGGGCTATCGTCGAGCAGTACTTC,CASPGTGAIVEQYF
TRBV7-9,few,NA,TRBJ2-5,TGTGCCAGCAGCTCGGACAGAAGAGAGACCCAGTACTTC,CASSSDRRETQYF
TRBV30,NA,TRBD1,TRBJ1-4,TGTGCCTGGAGGGGGCAGGGGGGAAATGAAAAACTGTTTTTT,CAWRGQGGNEKLFF
TRBV5-6,NA,NA,TRBJ1-1,TGTGCCAGCAGCTTGTTCGGGCAGGGAGGGAGTACTGAAGCTTTCTTT,CASSLFGQGGSTEAFF
TRBV9,NA,TRBD2,TRBJ2-6,TGTGCCAGCAGGGGGAGGGGAAACACTGGGGCCAACGTCCTGACTTTC,CASRGRGNTGANVLTF
TRBV30,NA,TRBD1,TRBJ1-1,TGTGCCTGGATCCCGCCAGGGGGCCGGAACACTGAAGCTTTCTTT,CAWIPPGGRNTEAFF
TRBV6-1,NA,NA,TRBJ2-7,TGTGCCAGCAGGCCGTGGGAGAGGACCTACGAGCAGTACTTC,CASRPWERTYEQYF
TRBV4-3,many,NA,TRBJ1-5,TGCGCCAGCAGCCAAGAAAGCGGCAATCAGCCCCAGCATTTT,CASSQESGNQPQHF
TRBV18,few,NA,TRBJ1-1,TGTGCCAGCTCACCACCGCTCAGAAACAATGAAGCTTTCTTT,CASSPPLRNNEAFF
TRBV4-2,few,NA,TRBJ2-3,TGTGCCAGCAGCTTCAGTGTAGCCGATACGCAGTATTTT,CASSFSVADTQYF
TRBV5-1,many,NA,TRBJ2-1,TGCGCCAGCGGACGGGGTCACAATGAGCAGTTCTTC,CASGRGHNEQFF
TRBV7-2,few,NA,TRBJ1-1,TGTGCCAGCAGCTTAGGAGGCGAGGGCACTGAAGCTTTCTTT,CASSLGGEGTEAFF
TRBV28,NA,NA,TRBJ2-7,TGTGCCAGCGCCAGCGTCAACTCCTACGAGCAGTACTTC,CASASVNSYEQYF
TRBV28,NA,NA,TRBJ2-1,TGTGCCAGCAGTTCCCCTAGCAGTACCAGTAACAATGAGCAGTTCTTC,CASSSPSSTSNNEQFF
TRBV7-9,NA,NA,TRBJ2-3,TGTGCCAGCAGCTTAAATGGGGCCACAGATACGCAGTATTTT,CASSLNGATDTQYF
TRBV11-2,few,NA,TRBJ2-1,TGTGCCAGCAGCAAGTCCAGAGACATCAATGAGCAGTTCTTC,CASSKSRDINEQFF
TRBV19,few,NA,TRBJ2-4,TGTGCCACGCGGACAATGGAAAACATTCAGTACTTC,CATRTMENIQYF
TRBV18,NA,NA,TRBJ1-5,TGTGCCAGCTCACCAGGTCGGGGTCAGCCCCAGCATTTT,CASSPGRGQPQHF
TRBV28,NA,TRBD2,TRBJ2-3,TGTGCCAGCAGTTTAGTAGCGGGAGCGGTTTATACGCAGTATTTT,CASSLVAGAVYTQYF
TRBV5-6,few,NA,TRBJ2-2,TGTGCCAGCAGCTCTATGGGGCGAAACACCGGGGAGCTGTTTTTT,CASSSMGRNTGELFF
TRBV30,NA,NA,TRBJ1-4,TGTGCCTGGAATCGAAAGTCAGACGAGGATGAAAAACTGTTTTTT,CAWNRKSDEDEKLFF
TRBV25-1,few,TRBD2,TRBJ2-7,TGTGCCAGCGCCATTAGCGGGAGCTCCTACGAGCAGTACTTC,CASAISGSSYEQYF
TRBV19,many,NA,TRBJ2-3,TGTGCCAGTAGTATTGGACTAACCACAGATACGCAGTATTTT,CASSIGLTTDTQYF
TRBV5-1,NA,TRBD2,TRBJ2-1,TGCGCCAGCAGCTTGGGGGCGGGAGGGCTAAATGAGCAGTTCTTC,CASSLGAGGLNEQFF
TRBV21-1,NA,NA,TRBJ1-4,TGTGCCAGCAGCAAATGGACAGGGGCATGGGGCACTAATGAAAAACTGTTTTTT,CASSKWTGAWGTNEKLFF
TRBV14,NA,NA,TRBJ2-1,TGTGCCAGCAGCCAAGTACAGTACAATGAGCAGTTCTTC,CASSQVQYNEQFF
TRBV19,NA,NA,TRBJ2-5,TGTGCCAGTAGAGCGGCCGCTGGAGAGACCCAGTACTTC,CASRAAAGETQYF
TRBV7-2,few,NA,TRBJ2-2,TGTGCCAGCAGCTTAGTGGGACTGGCGAACACCGGGGAGCTGTTTTTT,CASSLVGLANTGELFF
TRBV4-2,few,TRBD1,TRBJ1-4,TGTGCCAGCAGCCAAGTGGGGACAGGGTCAAGAAAACTGTTTTTT,CASSQVGTGSRKLFF
TRBV27,few,NA,TRBJ1-1,TGTGCCAGCAGTTTTTTCAAGAACACTGAAGCTTTCTTT,CASSFFKNTEAFF
TRBV7-8,few,TRBD1,TRBJ2-7,TGTGCCAGCAGCCGTACTACAAGTTCGACAGGGGGTCGGCGCGAGCAGTACTTC,CASSRTTSSTGGRREQYF
TRBV27,many,NA,TRBJ2-4,TGTGCCAGCAGCCCTTGGGGAGGAGCCAAAAACATTCAGTACTTC,CASSPWGGAKNIQYF
TRBV5-6,few,TRBD2,TRBJ2-3,TGTGCCAGCAGCTTAAGCGGGGAGTGGTATTTT,CASSLSGEWYF
TRBV28,NA,TRBD2,TRBJ2-6,TGTGCCAGCAGTTCCGCGGGACTAGCGGGATTCTCTGGGGCCAACGTCCTGACTTTC,CASSSAGLAGFSGANVLTF
TRBV28,few,TRBD1,TRBJ2-7,TGTGCCAGCAGTCCATCCCGTCAGGGGGTATCCGAGCAGTACTTC,CASSPSRQGVSEQYF
TRBV2,NA,TRBD1,TRBJ1-3,TGTGCCAGCAGTCGGACAGGGACTTTTACCTCTGGAAACACCATATATTTT,CASSRTGTFTSGNTIYF
TRBV7-2,few,TRBD2,TRBJ2-7,TGTGCCAGCACCTGGACTAGCGGGACCTACGAGCAGTACTTC,CASTWTSGTYEQYF
TRBV7-2,few,TRBD2,TRBJ2-7,TGTGCCAGCAGCACCGTAAGCGGGAGTGGGTCCTACGAGCAGTACTTC,CASSTVSGSGSYEQYF
TRBV6-5,many,NA,TRBJ2-2,TGTGCCAGCAGTTACGCGGTCGCCGGGGAGCTGTTTTTT,CASSYAVAGELFF
TRBV29-1,many,NA,TRBJ2-7,TGCAGCGTACCCGGGATTAATTCCTACGAGCAGTACTTC,CSVPGINSYEQYF
TRBV5-6,NA,TRBD2,TRBJ2-1,TGTGCCAGCAGCCCCCAGGGACTAGCGGGGAGCTCCTACAATGAGCAGTTCTTC,CASSPQGLAGSSYNEQFF
TRBV11-2,few,TRBD1,TRBJ1-1,TGTGCCAGCAGCTCCAATGGACAGGGAGTGAACACTGAAGCTTTCTTT,CASSSNGQGVNTEAFF
TRBV7-8,NA,NA,TRBJ2-7,TGTGCCAGCAGCGCCCGGAGGGCCGAGCAGTACTTC,CASSARRAEQYF
TRBV28,few,TRBD1,TRBJ1-5,TGTGCCAGCAGTTTGGACAGGGGGTTTTTCAATCAGCCCCAGCATTTT,CASSLDRGFFNQPQHF
TRBV5-1,few,TRBD2,TRBJ2-1,TGCGCCAGCAGCTTGGGGGCAGCACTAGCGGGTGGCTTCGCCAATGAGCAGTTCTTC,CASSLGAALAGGFANEQFF